The 4 T cell receptor beta chains listed next were all sequenced from one sample in a study of OX40 agonist ivuxolimab in advanced cancers. Sequencing used immunoSEQ multiplex PCR; TCRdb keeps in-frame clones, though not all of them. Of some 70,000 clones listed, around 86% are singletons. Sample: CD4+ or CD8+ T cells sorted from blood, taken in a trial of the OX40 agonist ivuxolimab. Every receptor here comes from an adult with an advanced solid tumor such as melanoma, head and neck, liver or kidney cancer.

The rearrangement joins TRBV5-6 to TRBJ1-5; 7 bases agree with TRBD1. V trimming: 3 bases; J trimming: 7 bases; junction bases outside the gene matches: 7. The CDR3 contains 14 residues. Germline lookup yields CDR1 SGHDT and CDR2 YYEEEE. The CDR3 coding sequence is TGTGCCAGCAGCTCGACAGGGCTGAAACAGCCCCAGCATTTT. The encoded protein is CASSSTGLKQPQHF.

The chain is built from TRBV7-9 and TRBJ2-5, with a weak D call TRBD1 (7 bases). Trimming cost V 5 bases and J 5 bases, with 21 bases left between them. The CDR3 spans 16 residues. From germline, CDR1 is SEHNR and CDR2 FQNEAQ (reference sequence). The CDR3 DNA reads as TGTGCCAGCAGCCATCAAGCAGGGGGGTCTCGGGAGACCCAGTACTTC. The encoded protein is CASSHQAGGSRETQYF.

The chain employs TRBV5-4 and TRBJ1-1; D remains ambiguous. Germline V CDR1 and CDR2: SGHNT, YYREEE (reference sequence). This CDR3 comprises 14 residues. V gave up 4 bases and J gave up 1 base, with 11 bases separating them. The CDR3 nucleotides are TGTGCCAGCAGCCCCGGGAACCGGAACACTGAAGCTTTCTTT. It encodes CASSPGNRNTEAFF.

The chain recombines TRBV27 with TRBJ1-2; D might be TRBD1 (5 bases). Trimming left V 2 bases short and J 4 bases short, with 11 bases between. CDR3 length: 14 residues. Per the germline V gene, CDR1 is MNHEY and CDR2 is SMNVEV (reference sequence). The CDR3, as DNA: TGTGCCAGCAGTTTAGGGGGGTATCCCTATGGCTACACCTTC. As protein: CASSLGGYPYGYTF.